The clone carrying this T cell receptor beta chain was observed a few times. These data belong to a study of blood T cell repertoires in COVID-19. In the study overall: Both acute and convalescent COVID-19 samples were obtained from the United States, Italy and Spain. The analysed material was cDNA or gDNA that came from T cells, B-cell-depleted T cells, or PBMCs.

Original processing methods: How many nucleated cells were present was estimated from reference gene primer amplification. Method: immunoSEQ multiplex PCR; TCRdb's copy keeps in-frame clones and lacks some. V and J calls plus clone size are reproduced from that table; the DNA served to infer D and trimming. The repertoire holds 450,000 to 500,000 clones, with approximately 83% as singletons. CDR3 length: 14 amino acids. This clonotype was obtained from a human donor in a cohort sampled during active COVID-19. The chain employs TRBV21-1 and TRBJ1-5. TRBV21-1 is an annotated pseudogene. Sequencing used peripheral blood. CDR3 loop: CASSRVFSNQPQHF. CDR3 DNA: TGTGCCAGCAGCAGAGTTTTTAGCAATCAGCCCCAGCATTTT.